This T cell receptor beta chain was captured in a study of shared clonotypes between healthy human individuals. This clone was detected only a few times. The protocol was immunoSEQ multiplex PCR, while the TCRdb copy is restricted to in-frame clones and leaves out a portion. Seen here are 800,000 to 1,200,000 clones, 75% to 85% observed once, and the top ten hold 0.5% to 0.6%. CDR1 is SGDLS, CDR2 YYNGEE, per germline. J was trimmed by 3 bases and V by 3 bases; bases with no gene match: 10. The CDR3 extends over 16 amino acids. The receptor was isolated from a young man in good health. Some clones in this sample may be carry-over from other donors' samples. J is TRBJ2-7 and V is TRBV9; 9 positions match TRBD1. The sequenced material came from memory CD4+ T cells from PBMCs. Subset here: CD45RA-negative fraction. CDR3 loop: CASSADPGQGNYEQYF. As DNA, the CDR3 is TGTGCCAGCAGCGCAGACCCGGGACAGGGAAACTACGAGCAGTACTTC.